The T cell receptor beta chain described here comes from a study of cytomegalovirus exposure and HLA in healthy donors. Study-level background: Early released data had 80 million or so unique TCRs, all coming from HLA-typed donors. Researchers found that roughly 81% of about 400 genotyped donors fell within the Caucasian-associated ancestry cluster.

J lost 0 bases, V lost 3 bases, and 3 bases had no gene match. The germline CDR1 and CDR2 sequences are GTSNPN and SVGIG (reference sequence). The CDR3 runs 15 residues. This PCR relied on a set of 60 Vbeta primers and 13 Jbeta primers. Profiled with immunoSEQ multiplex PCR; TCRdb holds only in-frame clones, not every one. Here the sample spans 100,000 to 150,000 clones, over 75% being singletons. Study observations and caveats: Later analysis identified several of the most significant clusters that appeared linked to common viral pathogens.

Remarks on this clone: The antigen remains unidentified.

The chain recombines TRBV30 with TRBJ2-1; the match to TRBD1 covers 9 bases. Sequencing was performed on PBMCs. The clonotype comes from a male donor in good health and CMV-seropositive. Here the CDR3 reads CAWSGTGSSYNEQFF. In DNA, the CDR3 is TGTGCCTGGAGCGGGACAGGGAGCTCCTACAATGAGCAGTTCTTC.